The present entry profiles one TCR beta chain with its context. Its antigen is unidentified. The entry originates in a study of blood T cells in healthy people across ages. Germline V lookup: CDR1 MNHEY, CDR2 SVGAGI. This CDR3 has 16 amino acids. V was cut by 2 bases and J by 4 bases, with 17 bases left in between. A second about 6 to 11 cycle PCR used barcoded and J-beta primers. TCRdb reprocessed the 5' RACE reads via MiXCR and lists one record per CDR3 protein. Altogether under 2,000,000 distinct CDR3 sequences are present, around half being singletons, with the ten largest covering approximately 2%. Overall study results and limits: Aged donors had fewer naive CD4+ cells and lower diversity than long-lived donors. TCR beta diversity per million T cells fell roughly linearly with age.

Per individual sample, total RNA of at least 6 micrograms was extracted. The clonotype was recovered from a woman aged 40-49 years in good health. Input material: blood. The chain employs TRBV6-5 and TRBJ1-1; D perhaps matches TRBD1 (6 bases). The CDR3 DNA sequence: TGTGCCAGCAGTTACCGTTTAGCAGGGGTTCTCACTGAAGCTTTCTTT. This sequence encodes CASSYRLAGVLTEAFF.